This T cell receptor beta chain was sequenced during a study of OX40 agonist ivuxolimab in advanced cancers. Across the whole study: Partial responses were achieved by three patients, one with hepatocellular carcinoma and two with cutaneous melanoma.

Here immunoSEQ multiplex PCR was the method, and the copy in TCRdb shows in-frame clones only, minus some. This sample has 65,000 to 70,000 clones, with approximately 90% found just once. Trimming left V 8 bases short and J 2 bases short, with 15 bases between. The CDR3 runs 15 residues. In germline, CDR1 is MNHNS, CDR2 SASEGT. Material: CD4+ or CD8+ T cells sorted from blood, obtained in a trial of the OX40 agonist ivuxolimab. The chain carries TRBV6-1 and TRBJ2-2; D is unresolved. This TCR was sampled from an adult with an advanced solid tumor such as melanoma, head and neck, liver or kidney cancer. The CDR3 nucleotides are TGTGCCAGCGGGTCAGCGACCCTTAACACCGGGGAGCTGTTTTTT. Its translation: CASGSATLNTGELFF.